Each of the 19 T cell receptor beta chains below was sequenced from the same sample in a study of blood T cell repertoires in COVID-19. Assay: immunoSEQ multiplex PCR; the TCRdb copy retains only in-frame clones and omits some. The profile covers about 180,000 clones, with roughly 89% appearing a single time and 2% to 2.5% taken by the ten largest. The sample taken for sequencing was PBMCs or T cells enriched from blood (not recorded which). These receptor sequences come from a woman aged 40 to 50 with acute COVID-19.

A single count supports this clone. V is TRBV13 and J is TRBJ2-7, with 7 bases lining up with TRBD1. Germline CDR1 reads PRHDT; CDR2 reads FYEKMQ (reference sequence). The junction had 8 bases not matched to a gene; V was cut back by 3 bases and J by 6 bases. This CDR3 contains 14 residues. DNA for the CDR3: TGTGCCAGCAGCTTCAACAGGGGTGTCTCCGAGCAGTACTTC. Protein product: CASSFNRGVSEQYF.

The DNA for the CDR3 is TGTGCCAGCAGTCCAAGCGGGACCGGGACATTGGGGCAGTACTTC. This gives the protein CASSPSGTGTLGQYF. V usage is TRBV25-1 and J usage is TRBJ2-7, with a weak D call TRBD2 (7 bases). Germline values: CDR1 MGHDK, CDR2 SYGVNS. V lost 5 bases to trimming and J lost 9 bases, with 23 bases between them. This CDR3 is 15 amino acids long.

This chain connects TRBV3-1 (or the pseudogene TRBV3-2) to TRBJ2-1; unclear D gene. Germline CDR1 reads LGHDT; CDR2 reads YNNKEL (reference sequence). There are 12 residues in the CDR3. The V end lost 0 bases, the J end lost 8 bases, and 5 bases lay between the germline ends. CDR3 bases: TGTGCCAGCAGCCAAGATCTCCATGAGCAGTTCTTC. It encodes CASSQDLHEQFF.

V usage is TRBV9 and J usage is TRBJ1-2; 10 bases are shared with TRBD1. This CDR3 is 14 amino acids long. After removal of 2 bases from V and 8 bases from J, the junction contained 6 bases not matched to a gene. Germline CDR1 and CDR2: SGDLS and YYNGEE. CDR3 protein: CASSVRGTGDGYTF. CDR3 in DNA: TGTGCCAGCAGCGTGCGGGGGACAGGGGACGGCTACACCTTC.

The chain carries TRBV9 and TRBJ2-7; 8 bases are a match to TRBD1. The trim removed 4 bases at V and 7 bases at J, leaving 10 bases unmatched. The CDR3 spans 14 residues. The germline V gene encodes CDR1 SGDLS and CDR2 YYNGEE. DNA of the CDR3: TGTGCCAGCAGCCAGCTGGCAGGGGGCGGTGAGCAGTACTTC. Translation gives CASSQLAGGGEQYF.

This CDR3 is CASSLQGVAGQPQHF. The CDR3 DNA reads TGTGCCAGTAGTCTGCAGGGCGTGGCCGGGCAGCCCCAGCATTTT. The chain links TRBV19 to TRBJ1-5; TRBD1 is a possible D gene (5 bases). Trimming left V 5 bases short and J 7 bases short, with 18 bases between. Germline CDR1 and CDR2: LNHDA and SQIVND (reference sequence). CDR3 length: 15 amino acids. Based on the CDR3 plus reference TRBV19 and TRBJ1-5, the full variable domain is DGGITQSPKYLFRKEGQNVTLSCEQNLNHDAMYWYRQDPGQGLRLIYYSQIVNDFQKGDIAEGYSVSREKKESFPLTVTSAQKNPTAFYLCASSLQGVAGQPQHFGDGTRLSIL.

This clone was recorded once. The chain is built from TRBV3-1 (or the pseudogene TRBV3-2) and TRBJ2-3; 11 positions match TRBD1. V was pared by 0 bases and J by 7 bases, with 9 bases of the junction left unmatched. The CDR3 covers 17 residues. CDR1 and CDR2 from the germline V gene are LGHDT and YNNKEL (reference sequence). CDR3 in DNA: TGTGCCAGCAGCCAAGAACCCGGGACAGGGGGTTTGAATACGCAGTATTTT. Protein product: CASSQEPGTGGLNTQYF.

This chain links TRBV5-1 with TRBJ2-1, with 7 positions matching TRBD1. V shed 4 bases and J 0 bases; nucleotides not matched to a gene: 10. CDR1 is SGHRS, CDR2 YFSETQ, per germline. CDR3 size: 17 residues. The CDR3 sequence: CASSPLTGRSSYNEQFF. The CDR3 region has the DNA TGCGCCAGCAGCCCCTTGACAGGGAGAAGCTCCTACAATGAGCAGTTCTTC.

This chain joins TRBV18 and TRBJ2-5, with a weak D call TRBD2 (6 bases). This CDR3 has 14 residues. The germline V and J ends were trimmed by 5 bases and 1 base, with 11 bases remaining between them. Germline CDR1 and CDR2: KGHSH and LQKENI. CDR3: CASSGWDSQETQYF. The CDR3 DNA reads as TGTGCCAGCTCAGGGTGGGACTCCCAAGAGACCCAGTACTTC.

The genes are TRBV5-1 and TRBJ2-3; 7 bases map to TRBD2. V shed 4 bases, J shed 2 bases, and the junction held 7 bases outside the gene matches. The CDR3 loop spans 15 amino acids. Looked up from germline, CDR1 is SGHRS and CDR2 is YFSETQ. This chain's CDR3 is CASSVRLAATDTQYF. Written as DNA, the CDR3 is TGCGCCAGCAGCGTAAGGCTAGCGGCCACAGATACGCAGTATTTT.

The chain joins TRBV5-6 to TRBJ2-7; TRBD1 aligns across 9 bases. Per the germline V gene, CDR1 is SGHDT and CDR2 is YYEEEE. The V gene end was trimmed by 4 bases and the J gene end by 5 bases; junction bases not matched to a gene: 13. The CDR3 is 16 residues long. CDR3 DNA: TGTGCCAGCAGCCATCCCCGACAGGGGGTCCTCGACGAGCAGTACTTC. This sequence encodes CASSHPRQGVLDEQYF.

CDR3: CASSLARRDRETQYF. CDR3 coding DNA: TGTGCCAGCAGCTTGGCCAGGAGGGACCGAGAGACCCAGTACTTC. The genes are TRBV5-6 and TRBJ2-5, with D perhaps matching TRBD2 (6 bases). CDR1 is SGHDT and CDR2 is YYEEEE in the germline V gene. This CDR3 is 15 amino acids long. The V end was cut by 0 bases, the J end by 4 bases, with 13 bases between.

The chain carries TRBV28 and TRBJ1-1; D unclear. This CDR3 comprises 12 residues. Germline CDR1 reads MDHEN; CDR2 reads SYDVKM. The V gene lost 6 bases and the J gene lost 2 bases, with 7 bases spanning the gap. The DNA of the CDR3 is TGTGCCAGCAGCTTACCAAACACTGAAGCTTTCTTT. Protein sequence: CASSLPNTEAFF.

The chain recombines TRBV28 with TRBJ2-1; possible D gene TRBD1, 6 bases. The CDR3 is 15 residues long. V was pared by 1 base and J by 0 bases, with 7 bases between. Per the germline V gene, CDR1 is MDHEN and CDR2 is SYDVKM. The CDR3 coding sequence is TGTGCCAGCAGTTTATACAGGGCCTCCTACAATGAGCAGTTCTTC. Residues: CASSLYRASYNEQFF.

This CDR3 is CASSFGGSGQYF. The CDR3 DNA sequence: TGTGCCAGCAGTTTTGGGGGGAGCGGGCAGTACTTC. The rearrangement uses TRBV28 and TRBJ2-7; a weak D match, TRBD2 (6 bases). CDR3 size: 12 residues. Germline V CDR1 and CDR2: MDHEN, SYDVKM. The V end was cut by 3 bases, the J end by 9 bases, with 12 bases between.

V usage is TRBV4-1 and J usage is TRBJ1-2, with unresolved D. This CDR3 has 16 residues. With 1 base removed from V and 4 bases from J, the gap between germline ends came to 16 bases. Germline V lookup: CDR1 MGHRA, CDR2 YSYEKL. The CDR3 spells CASSQVFRESAYGYTF. Here the CDR3 DNA reads TGCGCCAGCAGCCAAGTCTTCCGGGAATCCGCCTATGGCTACACCTTC.

The chain links TRBV29-1 to TRBJ2-1; perhaps TRBD1 as D (6 bases). The germline V and J ends were trimmed by 4 bases and 8 bases, with 18 bases remaining between them. The CDR3 length is 14 residues. Germline CDR1 and CDR2: SQVTM and ANQGSEA. The CDR3 loop is CSVAPGAPWDEQFF. The CDR3 DNA reads TGCAGCGTTGCACCAGGGGCACCCTGGGATGAGCAGTTCTTC.

The chain is built from TRBV10-3 and TRBJ1-1; TRBD1 might be the D (5 bases). V was clipped by 2 bases and J by 4 bases, with 8 bases between them. This CDR3 spans 13 amino acids. Germline loops: CDR1 ENHRY, CDR2 SYGVKD. CDR3 loop: CAISEGGITEAFF. CDR3 sequence (DNA): TGTGCCATCAGTGAGGGGGGGATCACTGAAGCTTTCTTT.

This chain joins TRBV15 and TRBJ2-5; D call uncertain. This CDR3 is 13 amino acids long. The V and J ends lost 0 bases and 7 bases respectively, with 9 bases between them. CDR1 is LNHNV and CDR2 is YYDKDF in the germline V gene (reference sequence). CDR3 protein: CATSRDTPGTQYF. DNA of the CDR3: TGTGCCACCAGCAGAGATACGCCGGGGACCCAGTACTTC.